One TCR beta chain is described in this entry. No antigen is known for it. The entry originates in a study of cytomegalovirus exposure and HLA in healthy donors. Study conclusions and caveats: It was likely that a cluster of highly shared sequence variants was a sequencing artifact.

The CDR3 loop spans 13 amino acids. CDR1 and CDR2 from the germline V gene are SGHNT and YYREEE (reference sequence). Trimming left V 4 bases short and J 4 bases short, with 12 bases between. Researchers ran the PCR with 60 Vbeta and 13 Jbeta primers. Authors' analysis steps: Later work found around 80 million unique TCR beta chains, with 9.5 million to 11 million shared. Clones were read by immunoSEQ multiplex PCR, and TCRdb kept only the in-frame ones, dropping some. D and trimming come from the DNA, and the V and J calls and clone size come from that table. The sample shows some 200,000 clones, 79% of them seen only once.

The TCR sequence derives from a girl aged 5-17 years in good health and CMV-seropositive. This sequence joins TRBV5-4 and TRBJ2-7; D might be TRBD2 (6 bases). The sequencing sample was made of PBMCs. CDR3 sequence: CASSRAGGYEQYF. The CDR3 DNA sequence: TGTGCCAGCAGCCGGGCCGGGGGTTACGAGCAGTACTTC.